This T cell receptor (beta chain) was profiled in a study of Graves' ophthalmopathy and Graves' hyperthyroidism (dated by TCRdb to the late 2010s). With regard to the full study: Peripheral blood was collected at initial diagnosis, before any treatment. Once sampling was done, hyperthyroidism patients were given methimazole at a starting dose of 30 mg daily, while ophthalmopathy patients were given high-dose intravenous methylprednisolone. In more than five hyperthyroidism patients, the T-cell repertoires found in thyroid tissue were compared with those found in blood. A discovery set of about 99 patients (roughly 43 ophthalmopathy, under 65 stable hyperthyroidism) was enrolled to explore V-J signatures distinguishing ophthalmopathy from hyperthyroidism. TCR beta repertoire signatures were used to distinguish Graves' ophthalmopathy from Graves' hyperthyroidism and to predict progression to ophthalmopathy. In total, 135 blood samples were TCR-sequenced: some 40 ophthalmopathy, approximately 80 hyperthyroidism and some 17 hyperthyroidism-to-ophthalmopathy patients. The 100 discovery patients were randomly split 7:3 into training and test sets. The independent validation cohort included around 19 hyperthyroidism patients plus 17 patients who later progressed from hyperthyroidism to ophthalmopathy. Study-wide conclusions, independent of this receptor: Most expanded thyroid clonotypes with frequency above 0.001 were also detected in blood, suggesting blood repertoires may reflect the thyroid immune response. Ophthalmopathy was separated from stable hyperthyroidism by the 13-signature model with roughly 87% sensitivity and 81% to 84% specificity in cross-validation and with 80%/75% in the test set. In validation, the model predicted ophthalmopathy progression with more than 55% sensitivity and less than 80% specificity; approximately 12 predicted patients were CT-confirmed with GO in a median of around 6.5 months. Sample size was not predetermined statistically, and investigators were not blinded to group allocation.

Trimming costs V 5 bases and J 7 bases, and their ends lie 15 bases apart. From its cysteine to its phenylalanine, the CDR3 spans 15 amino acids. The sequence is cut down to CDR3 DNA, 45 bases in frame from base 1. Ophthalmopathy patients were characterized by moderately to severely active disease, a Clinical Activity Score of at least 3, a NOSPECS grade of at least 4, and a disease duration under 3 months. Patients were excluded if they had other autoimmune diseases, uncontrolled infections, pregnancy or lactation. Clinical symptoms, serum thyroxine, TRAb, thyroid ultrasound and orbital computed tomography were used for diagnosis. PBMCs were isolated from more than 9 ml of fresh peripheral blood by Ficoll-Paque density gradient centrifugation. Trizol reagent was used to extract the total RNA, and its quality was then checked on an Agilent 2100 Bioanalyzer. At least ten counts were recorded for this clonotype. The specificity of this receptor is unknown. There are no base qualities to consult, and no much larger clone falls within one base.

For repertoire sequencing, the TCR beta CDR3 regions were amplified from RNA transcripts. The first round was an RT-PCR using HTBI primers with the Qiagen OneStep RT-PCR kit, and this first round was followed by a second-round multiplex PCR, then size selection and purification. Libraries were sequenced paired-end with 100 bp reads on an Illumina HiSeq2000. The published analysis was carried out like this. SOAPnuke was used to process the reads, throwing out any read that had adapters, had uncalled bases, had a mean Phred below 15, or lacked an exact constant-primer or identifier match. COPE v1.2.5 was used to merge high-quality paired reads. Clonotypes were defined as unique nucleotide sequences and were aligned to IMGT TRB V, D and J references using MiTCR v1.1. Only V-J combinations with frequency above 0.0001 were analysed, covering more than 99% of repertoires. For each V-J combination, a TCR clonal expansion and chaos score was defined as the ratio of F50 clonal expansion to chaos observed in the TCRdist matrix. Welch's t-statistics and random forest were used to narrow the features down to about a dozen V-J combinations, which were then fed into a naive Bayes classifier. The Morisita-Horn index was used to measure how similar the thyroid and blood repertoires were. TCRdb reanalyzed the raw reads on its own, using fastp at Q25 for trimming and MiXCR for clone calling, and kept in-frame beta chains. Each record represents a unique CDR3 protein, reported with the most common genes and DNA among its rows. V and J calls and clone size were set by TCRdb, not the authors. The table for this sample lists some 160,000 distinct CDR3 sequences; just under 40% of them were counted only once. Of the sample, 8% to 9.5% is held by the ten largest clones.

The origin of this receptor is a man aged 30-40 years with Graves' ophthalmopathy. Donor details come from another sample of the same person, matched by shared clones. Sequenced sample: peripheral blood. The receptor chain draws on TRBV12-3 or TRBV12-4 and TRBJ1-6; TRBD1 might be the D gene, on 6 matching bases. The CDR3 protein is CASSPRQVQNSPLHF. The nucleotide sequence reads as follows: TGTGCCAGCAGTCCCCGACAGGTCCAAAATTCACCCCTCCACTTT.